This T cell receptor (beta chain) derives from a study of T cells in Graves' hyperthyroidism and ophthalmopathy. As for the study in general: The blood sample was taken at first diagnosis, before treatment began. General study points: In blood, most of the thyroid clonotypes expanded above 0.001 were also present.

Germline V gene data show CDR1 as MDHEN and CDR2 as SYDVKM. CDR3 length equals 14 residues. V was pared by 8 bases and J by 2 bases, with 14 bases between. What was amplified from RNA transcripts were TCR beta CDR3 regions. Researchers ran a first-round RT-PCR on the TCR CDR3 using the HTBI primer set. TCRdb called the multiplex PCR reads again in MiXCR, with one record for every CDR3 protein. The table records approximately 640,000 distinct CDR3 sequences, about 18% of them present only once. Newly diagnosed hyperthyroidism patients aged 18 to 65 years had disease lasting under 2 months. A patient was excluded if there was uncontrolled infection, other autoimmune disease, pregnancy or lactation. This clonotype appeared many times. Its antigen is unknown.

The sequencing input was blood. This sequence originates from a man aged 45-65 years with Graves' hyperthyroidism. This chain uses TRBV28 with TRBJ2-3, with D unclear. The CDR3 DNA follows: TGTGCCAGCCGAGAAAGGATTAACACAGATACGCAGTATTTT. Translation: CASRERINTDTQYF.